Below are 27 T cell receptor beta chains sequenced from a single sample in a study of blood T cells in healthy people across ages. A second PCR, run for about 7 to 12 cycles, used a sample-barcoded 5' primer plus a J-beta primer mix. MiXCR was run by TCRdb on the 5' RACE reads, yielding one entry per CDR3 protein. Among around 800,000 distinct CDR3 sequences listed, around 45% were seen once. Sequencing used blood. These TCRs come from a man in his sixties in good health.

The rearrangement uses TRBV29-1 and TRBJ1-4, with D possibly being TRBD1 (5 bases). V was shortened by 7 bases and J by 3 bases, with 18 bases between the two germline ends. CDR3 size: 15 residues. Germline assignment: CDR1 SQVTM and CDR2 ANQGSEA. The CDR3 protein is CSAATTGISNEKLFF. CDR3 nucleotides: TGCAGCGCGGCCACCACAGGAATATCTAATGAAAAACTGTTTTTT.

The chain joins TRBV29-1 to TRBJ2-1; possibly TRBD1 for D (6 bases). The CDR3 length is 15 residues. Trimming shortened V by 6 bases and J by 4 bases, and 19 bases separated the two germline ends. Germline-derived CDR1 and CDR2 are SQVTM and ANQGSEA. DNA for the CDR3: TGCAGCGTGGGTGATCTAAGCAGGGGTTACAATGAGCAGTTCTTC. It translates to CSVGDLSRGYNEQFF.

The chain combines TRBV6-6 with TRBJ2-3; D is possibly TRBD1 (5 bases). The germline gives CDR1 MNHNY, CDR2 SVGAGI (reference sequence). This CDR3 comprises 13 residues. With 0 bases removed from V and 5 bases from J, the gap between germline ends came to 6 bases. DNA for the CDR3: TGTGCCAGCAGTTACTCGGGGCGAGATACGCAGTATTTT. Its translation: CASSYSGRDTQYF.

As regards this clonotype: Given a much more abundant clone one base away, this may be a read error. V gene TRBV7-8 combines with J gene TRBJ2-1; a weak D match, TRBD2 (5 bases). Germline CDR1 and CDR2: SGHVS and FQNEAQ. CDR3 size: 12 residues. Between the trimmed V and J ends, which lost 1 base and 11 bases, there was a span of 9 bases. This chain's CDR3 is CASSLGDYKQFF. CDR3 DNA: TGTGCCAGCAGCTTAGGAGACTATAAGCAGTTCTTC.

The chain combines TRBV10-3 with TRBJ1-1, with 8 positions matching TRBD1. J was trimmed by 5 bases and V by 5 bases; bases with no gene match: 4. The CDR3 is 13 residues long. Looked up from germline, CDR1 is ENHRY and CDR2 is SYGVKD. For the CDR3, the DNA is TGTGCCATCAGTCAGGGGGCGCGGACTGAAGCTTTCTTT. This sequence encodes CAISQGARTEAFF.

This clonotype occurred many times. V gene TRBV4-3 combines with J gene TRBJ2-7; no clear D. This CDR3 spans 14 amino acids. The V end lost 4 bases, the J end lost 4 bases, and 14 bases lay between the germline ends. Germline CDR1 LGHNA, CDR2 YSLEER. CDR3 loop: CASSPGPIIYEQYF. Here the CDR3 DNA reads TGCGCCAGCAGCCCCGGGCCTATAATTTACGAGCAGTACTTC.

This chain joins TRBV3-2 and TRBJ1-2; TRBD1, the D gene given by the table, was not confirmed from the DNA. TRBV3-2 is noted as a pseudogene. The CDR3 runs to 10 residues. CDR3 in amino acids: CASSPGGYTF. The CDR3 DNA is TGTGCCAGCAGCCCCGGGGGCTACACCTTC.

The J gene is TRBJ2-3, the V gene TRBV20-1; D may be TRBD1 or TRBD2 (5 bases each). The CDR3 extends over 15 amino acids. The germline V gene has CDR1 DFQATT and CDR2 SNEGSKA (reference sequence). Trimming shortened V by 5 bases and J by 1 base, and 16 bases separated the two germline ends. CDR3 coding DNA: TGCAGTGCTCGTCGGGGCAACGAGGGCACAGATACGCAGTATTTT. Amino acids: CSARRGNEGTDTQYF.

The chain links TRBV10-3 to TRBJ2-1; TRBD2 matches 7 bases. The J call is uncertain, as TRBJ2-7 better fits the DNA end. Germline V gives CDR1 ENHRY, CDR2 SYGVKD. The CDR3 runs 15 residues. Here the CDR3 reads CAISESRDYPNEQYF. CDR3 sequence (DNA): TGTGCCATCAGTGAGTCGCGGGACTACCCCAATGAGCAGTACTTC.

The CDR3 DNA sequence: TGTGCCAGCAGCTTACAAGCGGGGGACTACAATGAGCAGTTCTTC. Amino acid sequence: CASSLQAGDYNEQFF. The chain recombines TRBV7-2 with TRBJ2-1, with 8 bases lining up with TRBD2. J gave up 3 bases and V 2 bases, and 3 bases lay outside the gene matches. This CDR3 is 15 amino acids long. CDR1 SGHTA and CDR2 FQGNSA come from the germline V gene.

In nucleotides, the CDR3 is TGTGCCAGCAGTTACGGCTGGGGACAGGCCACCTACAATGAGCAGTTCTTC. Encoded protein: CASSYGWGQATYNEQFF. V and J are TRBV6-5 and TRBJ2-1, with 8 bases fitting TRBD1. Germline CDR1 reads MNHEY; CDR2 reads SVGAGI. Trimming cost V 2 bases and J 2 bases; bases outside gene matches: 8. The CDR3 has 17 amino acids.

V usage is TRBV30 and J usage is TRBJ2-5; 8 bases agree with TRBD1. This CDR3 has 16 amino acids. J gave up 1 base and V 0 bases, and 7 bases lay outside the gene matches. Germline V CDR1 and CDR2: GTSNPN, SVGIG (reference sequence). CDR3 bases: TGTGCCTGGAGTGTAGGGACAGGAAATATCCAAGAGACCCAGTACTTC. This sequence encodes CAWSVGTGNIQETQYF.

This clonotype has a handful of counts. The chain combines TRBV9 with TRBJ2-6, with unresolved D. Per germline, CDR1 SGDLS and CDR2 YYNGEE. The CDR3 extends over 15 amino acids. Trimming shortened V by 1 base and J by 1 base, and 6 bases separated the two germline ends. CDR3 residues: CASSVLQSGANVLTF. CDR3 coding DNA: TGTGCCAGCAGCGTACTACAGTCTGGGGCCAACGTCCTGACTTTC.

The CDR3 DNA follows: TGCGCCAGCAGCCAAATGGTGGGCAGGAGCTCCTACGAGCAGTACTTC. This encodes CASSQMVGRSSYEQYF. The chain uses TRBV4-1 and TRBJ2-7; D gene ambiguous. Germline assignment: CDR1 MGHRA and CDR2 YSYEKL. The V end lost 2 bases, the J end lost 0 bases, and 14 bases lay between the germline ends. This CDR3 has 16 amino acids.

The chain recombines TRBV29-1 with TRBJ1-1, with D unresolved. V gave up 3 bases and J gave up 3 bases, with 8 bases separating them. The CDR3 contains 12 residues. Looked up from germline, CDR1 is SQVTM and CDR2 is ANQGSEA. The CDR3 DNA reads as TGCAGCGTTGATCCGGCCGACACTGAAGCTTTCTTT. The encoded protein is CSVDPADTEAFF.

The rearrangement uses TRBV29-1 and TRBJ2-3; D possibly uses TRBD1 or TRBD2 (5 bases each). V gave up 4 bases and J gave up 6 bases, with 20 bases separating them. Germline V gives CDR1 SQVTM, CDR2 ANQGSEA. The CDR3 is made up of 15 amino acids. The CDR3 protein is CSVALGTDPGDTQYF. The CDR3 DNA follows: TGCAGCGTTGCGTTGGGGACGGACCCTGGGGATACGCAGTATTTT.

This clonotype turned up a few times. The chain has TRBV7-9 and TRBJ2-7, with a possible D match to TRBD1 (5 bases). CDR1 is SEHNR, CDR2 FQNEAQ, per germline (reference sequence). The CDR3 extends over 11 amino acids. V was cut by 4 bases and J by 12 bases, with 13 bases left in between. CDR3 nucleotides: TGTGCCAGCAGCTCCGCAGGGATCGCGTACTTC. Translated: CASSSAGIAYF.

This clonotype appeared a few times. This chain connects TRBV6-5 to TRBJ2-5; the match to TRBD2 covers 7 bases. V shed 5 bases and J 7 bases; nucleotides not matched to a gene: 7. Germline values: CDR1 MNHEY, CDR2 SVGAGI. The CDR3 covers 13 residues. For the CDR3, the DNA is TGTGCCAGCAGTCGGACTAGGCTTGGGACCCAGTACTTC. This encodes CASSRTRLGTQYF.

This clonotype has a handful of counts. This chain connects TRBV20-1 to TRBJ2-7, with 7 bases fitting TRBD1. With 6 bases clipped from V and 1 base from J, the junction kept 9 bases outside the gene matches. The CDR3 spans 14 residues. Germline V gives CDR1 DFQATT, CDR2 SNEGSKA (reference sequence). In nucleotides, the CDR3 is TGCAGTGCCAATAAGAGGACAGGTTCCTACGAGCAGTACTTC. This codes for CSANKRTGSYEQYF.

This clonotype was detected only a few times. The genes are TRBV30 and TRBJ1-6, with 9 bases lining up with TRBD1. CDR1 is GTSNPN and CDR2 is SVGIG in the germline V gene (reference sequence). The CDR3 has 15 residues. Unmatched junction bases numbered 6, after V lost 1 base and J lost 8 bases. CDR3 in DNA: TGTGCCTGGAGTGGGACCGGACAGGGGCATTCACCCCTCCACTTT. Its protein is CAWSGTGQGHSPLHF.

On this clonotype itself: This may stem from a read error, because a much larger clone lies one nucleotide away. The chain has TRBV5-5 and TRBJ2-3; weak D call: TRBD2 (7 bases). The CDR3 sequence is 16 residues long. Germline CDR1 and CDR2: SGHKS and YYEKEE (reference sequence). Deletions cut 3 bases from V and 3 bases from J, with 17 bases between. The CDR3 is CASSSLYGGTTDTQYF. As DNA, the CDR3 is TGTGCCAGCAGCTCGCTATACGGGGGGACAACAGATACGCAGTATTTT.

The gene calls are TRBV9 and TRBJ2-1; 7 bases map to TRBD2. There are 14 residues in the CDR3. CDR1 SGDLS and CDR2 YYNGEE come from the germline V gene. V dropped 0 bases and J dropped 10; count of bases not matched to a gene: 7. The CDR3 protein is CASSVGGTIGEQFF. The DNA for the CDR3 is TGTGCCAGCAGCGTAGGGGGGACTATCGGAGAGCAGTTCTTC.

This clonotype was detected once. The chain combines TRBV18 with TRBJ2-3, with a weak D call TRBD1 (7 bases). CDR1 is KGHSH and CDR2 is LQKENI in the germline V gene. Trimming removed 1 base at V and 0 bases at J, with 17 bases between. The CDR3 length is 18 residues. CDR3 region: CASSPRRAGGGSTDTQYF. CDR3 DNA sequence: TGTGCCAGCTCACCACGACGAGCAGGGGGAGGTAGCACAGATACGCAGTATTTT.

The rearrangement links TRBV11-2 to TRBJ1-1; D gene unclear. This CDR3 comprises 14 residues. Germline V gives CDR1 SGHAT, CDR2 FQNNGV. V gave up 5 bases and J gave up 6 bases, with 16 bases separating them. DNA of the CDR3: TGTGCCAGCAGCCCTATATTTCCTGGCGCTGAAGCTTTCTTT. Translated: CASSPIFPGAEAFF.

This clonotype was seen more than once but under ten times. The chain uses TRBV5-1 and TRBJ2-1, with TRBD2 identical over 12 bases. V lost 3 bases to trimming and J lost 6 bases; unmatched junction nucleotides: 7. The CDR3 consists of 16 residues. Germline loops: CDR1 SGHRS, CDR2 YFSETQ. CDR3 in DNA: TGCGCCAGCAGCTCAACAACTAGCGGGGGGCTCAATGAGCAGTTCTTC. This codes for CASSSTTSGGLNEQFF. The full variable domain, in which reference TRBV5-1 and TRBJ2-1 provide the parts outside the CDR3, is KAGVTQTPRYLIKTRGQQVTLSCSPISGHRSVSWYQQTPGQGLQFLFEYFSETQRNKGNFPGRFSGRQFSNSRSEMNVSTLELGDSALYLCASSSTTSGGLNEQFFGPGTRLTVL.

The V call is TRBV5-5, the J call TRBJ2-3; D is ambiguous. The V end was cut by 5 bases, the J end by 1 base, with 11 bases between. The CDR3 runs to 14 residues. Per the germline V gene, CDR1 is SGHKS and CDR2 is YYEKEE (reference sequence). The CDR3 spells CASRSTWGTDTQYF. The CDR3 nucleotides read TGTGCCAGCAGGTCGACATGGGGCACAGATACGCAGTATTTT.

The V gene is TRBV7-9, the J gene TRBJ2-1; tentatively, D is TRBD2 (5 bases). This CDR3 is 14 amino acids long. V was pared by 1 base and J by 7 bases, with 11 bases between. In germline, CDR1 is SEHNR, CDR2 FQNEAQ (reference sequence). The chain's CDR3 is CASSLVLAGNEQFF. As DNA, the CDR3 is TGTGCCAGCAGCTTAGTCCTAGCTGGGAATGAGCAGTTCTTC.